This T cell receptor (beta chain) was obtained from a study of OX40 agonist ivuxolimab in advanced cancers. Background on the study: An anti-OX40 (CD134) antibody with agonistic activity, ivuxolimab, was administered to patients. Three patients had partial responses: one hepatocellular carcinoma, two cutaneous melanoma. Whole-study results and caveats: In CD8+ T cells, expanded clones were on average more numerous than in CD4+.

Assay used: immunoSEQ multiplex PCR; TCRdb lists only in-frame clones, some missing. The table includes about 58,000 clones, approximately 87% detected once. The CDR3 consists of 15 residues. Germline loops: CDR1 KGHSH, CDR2 LQKENI. Trimming removed 1 base from V and 5 bases from J, with 11 bases in between. There are a few counts of this clone. Its antigen is not identified. With baseline, cycle 4 day 1, and cycle 7 day 1 as timepoints, blood was sampled. The receptor was isolated from an adult with an advanced solid tumor such as melanoma, head and neck, liver or kidney cancer. This material consisted of CD4+ or CD8+ T cells sorted from blood, taken in a trial of the OX40 agonist ivuxolimab. The V and J genes are TRBV18 and TRBJ1-4; tentative D call: TRBD1 (5 bases). The CDR3 nucleotides read TGTGCCAGCTCACCACTTCAGGGTCGGAATGAAAAACTGTTTTTT. Its protein is CASSPLQGRNEKLFF.